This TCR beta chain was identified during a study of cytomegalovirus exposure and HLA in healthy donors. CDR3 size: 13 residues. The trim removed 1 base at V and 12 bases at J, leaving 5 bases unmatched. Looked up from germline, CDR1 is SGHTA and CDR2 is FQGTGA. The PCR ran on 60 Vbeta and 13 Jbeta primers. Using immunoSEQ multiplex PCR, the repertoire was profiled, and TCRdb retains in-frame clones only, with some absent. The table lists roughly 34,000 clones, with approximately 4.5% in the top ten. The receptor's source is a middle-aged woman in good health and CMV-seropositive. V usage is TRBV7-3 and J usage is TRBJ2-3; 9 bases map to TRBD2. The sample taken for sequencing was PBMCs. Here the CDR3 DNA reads TGTGCCAGCAGCTTAAGTAATAGCGGGGGCCAGTATTTT. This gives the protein CASSLSNSGGQYF.